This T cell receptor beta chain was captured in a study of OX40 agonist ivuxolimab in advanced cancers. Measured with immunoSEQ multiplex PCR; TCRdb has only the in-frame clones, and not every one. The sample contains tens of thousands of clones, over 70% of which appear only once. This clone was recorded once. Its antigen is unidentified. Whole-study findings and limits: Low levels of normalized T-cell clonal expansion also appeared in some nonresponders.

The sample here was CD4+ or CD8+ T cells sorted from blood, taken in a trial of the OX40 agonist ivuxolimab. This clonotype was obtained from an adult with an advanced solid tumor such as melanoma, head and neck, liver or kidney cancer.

The DNA for the CDR3 is TGCGCCAGCAGCCAAAGGACAGCCTATGGCTACACCTTC. Its translation: CASSQRTAYGYTF. The V gene is TRBV4-3, the J gene TRBJ1-2; possible D gene TRBD1, 6 bases. Germline CDR1 LGHNA, CDR2 YSLEER. The CDR3 consists of 13 residues. V was shortened by 2 bases and J by 4 bases, with 8 bases between the two germline ends.